The 9 T cell receptor beta chains reported below all come from one sample, sequenced in a study of Tregs in tolerant kidney transplant recipients. Generated by immunoSEQ multiplex PCR, the TCRdb table keeps only in-frame clones and is missing some. Found here are 100,000 or so clones, 80% to 95% of them singletons; the top ten hold more than 1.5%. Recipients received nonmyeloablative bone marrow transplants from related graft donors, with transient mixed chimerism. Sequencing was performed on CD4+ T cells from blood (PBMCs), taken 12 months after the transplant. These receptors came from a human patient who received a combined kidney and bone marrow transplant. The graft donor may have contributed some T cells.

This CDR3 is CASNHRQGAQETQYF. In nucleotides, the CDR3 is TGTGCCAGTAACCATCGACAGGGGGCCCAAGAGACCCAGTACTTC. The V gene is TRBV19, the J gene TRBJ2-5; 10 bases fit TRBD1. The CDR3 is 15 residues long. V gave up 7 bases and J gave up 1 base; unmatched junction bases: 6. Germline V gene data show CDR1 as LNHDA and CDR2 as SQIVND (reference sequence).

This chain connects TRBV27 to TRBJ1-5; D may be TRBD1 (6 bases). The CDR3 has 20 amino acids. The V end lost 5 bases, the J end lost 0 bases, and 26 bases lay between the germline ends. Germline CDR1 reads MNHEY; CDR2 reads SMNVEV (reference sequence). Written as DNA, the CDR3 is TGTGCCAGCAGTACGCACCGGACAGCAGGAATGCTTTGTAGCAATCAGCCCCAGCATTTT. Protein product: CASSTHRTAGMLCSNQPQHF.

V and J are TRBV5-6 and TRBJ1-5, with 7 bases aligning to TRBD1. The CDR3 length is 14 residues. J was trimmed by 3 bases and V by 3 bases; bases with no gene match: 3. CDR1 and CDR2 (germline): SGHDT, YYEEEE. The CDR3 bases are TGTGCCAGCAGCTCCACAGGGGTCAATCAGCCCCAGCATTTT. Protein product: CASSSTGVNQPQHF.

This chain connects TRBV4-2 to TRBJ2-3; weak D call: TRBD2 (5 bases). This CDR3 contains 16 residues. The V end was cut by 1 base, the J end by 3 bases, with 14 bases between. The germline gives CDR1 LGHNA, CDR2 YNFKEQ. CDR3: CASSQARSGGTDTQYF. For the CDR3, the DNA is TGTGCCAGCAGCCAAGCCAGATCGGGCGGGACAGATACGCAGTATTTT.

The V gene is TRBV7-9, the J gene TRBJ2-1; 9 bases map to TRBD2. The V gene end was trimmed by 1 base and the J gene end by 2 bases; junction bases not matched to a gene: 12. This CDR3 has 19 residues. Germline CDR1 reads SEHNR; CDR2 reads FQNEAQ (reference sequence). The CDR3 loop reads CASSLGGRGGLAPYNEQFF. CDR3 nucleotide sequence: TGTGCCAGCAGCTTAGGGGGCAGGGGCGGACTAGCGCCCTACAATGAGCAGTTCTTC. The entire variable domain, with the rest obtained from reference TRBV7-9 and TRBJ2-1, is as follows: DTGVSQNPRHKITKRGQNVTFRCDPISEHNRLYWYRQTLGQGPEFLTYFQNEAQLEKSRLLSDRFSAERPKGSFSTLEIQRTEQGDSAMYLCASSLGGRGGLAPYNEQFFGPGTRLTVL.

The chain combines TRBV6-1 with TRBJ2-5; D call uncertain. CDR1 is MNHNS and CDR2 is SASEGT in the germline V gene. The CDR3 extends over 15 amino acids. V lost 3 bases and J lost 3, with 14 bases in between. The CDR3 nucleotides are TGTGCCAGCAGTGACGCCGGGTCCTTGAAAGAGACCCAGTACTTC. It is translated as CASSDAGSLKETQYF.

This chain uses TRBV19 with TRBJ1-2, with 7 bases that match TRBD1. The germline gives CDR1 LNHDA, CDR2 SQIVND (reference sequence). The trim removed 6 bases at V and 3 bases at J, leaving 13 bases unmatched. This CDR3 contains 16 residues. The CDR3 protein is CASSHIRGSVDYGYTF. Written as DNA, the CDR3 is TGTGCCAGTAGCCATATCAGGGGGAGTGTTGACTATGGCTACACCTTC.

This clone has a handful of counts. At one end the junction does not follow the germline gene, possibly because of a read error. The gene calls are TRBV28 and TRBJ1-5, with D perhaps TRBD1 (6 bases). CDR1 is MDHEN and CDR2 is SYDVKM in the germline V gene. This CDR3 spans 17 amino acids. CDR3 in DNA: TGTGCCAGCAGTTCCCCCCCCAGAGGGGGTAACGATCACCCCCAGCATTTT. Amino acid sequence: CASSSPPRGGNDHPQHF.

CDR3 loop: CAWNPGTGTYEQYF. The CDR3 DNA follows: TGTGCCTGGAACCCCGGGACAGGGACCTACGAGCAGTACTTC. The V gene is TRBV30, the J gene TRBJ2-7; 9 bases are a match to TRBD1. The CDR3 spans 14 residues. The V gene end was trimmed by 4 bases and the J gene end by 2 bases; junction bases not matched to a gene: 6. Germline-derived CDR1 and CDR2 are GTSNPN and SVGIG (reference sequence).